The 32 T cell receptor beta chains below all came from one sample that was sequenced in a study of beta chain features in type 1 diabetes. TCRB transcripts that were expressed got sequenced, as all of the isolated RNA had been reverse transcribed. Sequencing was performed with immunoSEQ multiplex PCR; in TCRdb, only in-frame clones are kept and a portion is missing. In the table there are 400,000 to 450,000 clones, about 15% of which are singletons. The sample was naive CD4+ T cells from blood. All receptors come from a man in his thirties or forties in good health.

The chain employs TRBV19 and TRBJ2-7, with a possible D match to TRBD2 (6 bases). Between the trimmed V and J ends, which lost 5 bases and 4 bases, there was a span of 15 bases. From germline, CDR1 is LNHDA and CDR2 SQIVND (reference sequence). The length of the CDR3 is 14 residues. This chain's CDR3 is CASSRGDSSYEQYF. Written as DNA, the CDR3 is TGTGCCAGTAGTCGCGGGGATAGCTCTTACGAGCAGTACTTC.

In this sample, this clone turned up a few times. In DNA form, the CDR3 reads TGTGCCAGCACTAGCTCCTACAATGAGCAGTTCTTC. Its translation: CASTSSYNEQFF. The chain joins TRBV6-5 to TRBJ2-1; D gene unclear. Trimming removed 7 bases from V and 0 bases from J, with 4 bases in between. The CDR3 is 12 amino acids. Looked up from germline, CDR1 is MNHEY and CDR2 is SVGAGI.

V gene TRBV7-2 combines with J gene TRBJ2-5; the D gene is possibly TRBD2 (5 bases). The length of the CDR3 is 14 residues. V was pared by 5 bases and J by 2 bases, with 12 bases between. From germline, CDR1 is SGHTA and CDR2 FQGNSA. DNA for the CDR3: TGTGCCAGCAGCCCTCCGGGGTGGCAAGAGACCCAGTACTTC. This sequence encodes CASSPPGWQETQYF.

This clone was seen a handful of times. The chain carries TRBV9 and TRBJ1-3; D is unresolved. V was cut by 0 bases and J by 0 bases, with 4 bases left in between. The CDR3 is 14 amino acids. Germline values: CDR1 SGDLS, CDR2 YYNGEE. CDR3 DNA: TGTGCCAGCAGCGTAGACTCCTCTGGAAACACCATATATTTT. It translates to CASSVDSSGNTIYF.

The chain employs TRBV5-4 and TRBJ1-5; no clear D. Germline CDR1 SGHNT, CDR2 YYREEE (reference sequence). The CDR3 sequence is 15 residues long. V was clipped by 4 bases and J by 2 bases, with 13 bases between them. The CDR3 DNA reads TGTGCCAGCAGCCCGGACCTCGGGCGCAATCAGCCCCAGCATTTT. Amino acids: CASSPDLGRNQPQHF.

The rearrangement links TRBV7-2 to TRBJ2-3; no firm D call. Germline V gene data show CDR1 as SGHTA and CDR2 as FQGNSA. Trimming pared 0 bases from V and 2 bases from J, leaving 9 bases between. CDR3 length: 15 residues. CDR3 in DNA: TGTGCCAGCAGCTTAGCTGTCGGGTACACAGATACGCAGTATTTT. Translated, it gives CASSLAVGYTDTQYF.

This sequence joins TRBV18 and TRBJ2-2; D might be TRBD1 (6 bases). Germline CDR1 reads KGHSH; CDR2 reads LQKENI. Trimming took 4 bases from V and 0 from J, leaving 9 bases between them. CDR3 length equals 15 residues. CDR3 sequence reads: CASSLKGANTGELFF. The CDR3 nucleotides are TGTGCCAGCTCACTTAAGGGGGCGAACACCGGGGAGCTGTTTTTT.

V is TRBV5-1 and J is TRBJ2-3; D might be TRBD1 (5 bases). The V and J ends lost 4 bases and 4 bases respectively, with 13 bases between them. Germline CDR1 and CDR2: SGHRS and YFSETQ. There are 14 residues in the CDR3. In DNA form, the CDR3 reads TGCGCCAGCAGCCCCAGGGTGATTTCAGATACGCAGTATTTT. Encoded protein: CASSPRVISDTQYF.

The chain links TRBV25-1 to TRBJ1-1; 8 bases match TRBD1. Germline lookup yields CDR1 MGHDK and CDR2 SYGVNS. The V gene end was trimmed by 5 bases and the J gene end by 3 bases; junction bases not matched to a gene: 8. The CDR3 covers 15 residues. CDR3 DNA sequence: TGTGCCAGCAGTCTCGAGGGACAGGCGTACACTGAAGCTTTCTTT. Translating gives CASSLEGQAYTEAFF.

The chain has TRBV11-2 and TRBJ2-1, with 7 bases that match TRBD1. J lost 5 bases, V lost 6 bases, and 13 bases had no gene match. The CDR3 totals 16 residues. CDR1 and CDR2 (germline): SGHAT, FQNNGV. The CDR3 DNA follows: TGTGCCAGCAGTCTGTATAAGACAGGGCGTGACAATGAGCAGTTCTTC. This codes for CASSLYKTGRDNEQFF.

The rearrangement joins TRBV30 to TRBJ1-1; D remains unclear. V was pared by 0 bases and J by 0 bases, with 5 bases between. Germline V lookup: CDR1 GTSNPN, CDR2 SVGIG (reference sequence). The CDR3 totals 13 residues. CDR3 loop: CAWSVLVNTEAFF. The CDR3, as DNA: TGTGCCTGGAGTGTTTTGGTGAACACTGAAGCTTTCTTT.

This clone has more than one count but fewer than ten. This chain joins TRBV14 and TRBJ2-5; D possibly uses TRBD1 or TRBD2 (5 bases each). Germline V lookup: CDR1 SGHDN, CDR2 FVKESK. V shed 3 bases and J shed 9 bases, with 17 bases lying between them. This CDR3 has 14 amino acids. For the CDR3, the DNA is TGTGCCAGCAGCCACAGAGGGACCCCCGTCGCCCAGTACTTC. Translated: CASSHRGTPVAQYF.

The J gene is TRBJ2-7, the V gene TRBV7-9, with D maybe TRBD1 (6 bases). Germline values: CDR1 SEHNR, CDR2 FQNEAQ (reference sequence). The CDR3 has 15 residues. Trimming removed 1 base from V and 0 bases from J, with 10 bases in between. The CDR3 DNA reads as TGTGCCAGCAGCTTAGAAGGACAGCGCTCCTACGAGCAGTACTTC. It yields the protein CASSLEGQRSYEQYF.

V is TRBV9 and J is TRBJ1-6; perhaps TRBD1 as D (5 bases). CDR1 SGDLS and CDR2 YYNGEE come from the germline V gene. V was shortened by 4 bases and J by 10 bases, with 21 bases between the two germline ends. This CDR3 is 16 amino acids long. Here the CDR3 DNA reads TGTGCCAGCAGCCGAGAGAGGACGTTCGGGGACTCACCCCTCCACTTT. It is translated as CASSRERTFGDSPLHF.

CDR3 loop: CASSVQRGVTDTQYF. Written as DNA, the CDR3 is TGTGCCAGCAGTGTCCAGCGGGGGGTCACAGATACGCAGTATTTT. This chain connects TRBV7-2 to TRBJ2-3; 9 bases align to TRBD2. In germline, CDR1 is SGHTA, CDR2 FQGNSA. CDR3 size: 15 residues. After removal of 6 bases from V and 2 bases from J, the junction contained 6 bases not matched to a gene.

The genes are TRBV19 and TRBJ2-3; the match to TRBD1 covers 7 bases. This CDR3 has 16 residues. With V trimmed by 10 bases and J by 2 bases, 15 bases remained unmatched. Germline CDR1 LNHDA, CDR2 SQIVND (reference sequence). CDR3 sequence reads: CATTGAPGLITDTQYF. The CDR3, as DNA: TGTGCCACCACAGGGGCCCCCGGACTTATCACAGATACGCAGTATTTT.

The chain couples TRBV30 to TRBJ2-2; 7 positions agree with TRBD2. V was pared by 2 bases and J by 5 bases, with 14 bases of the junction left unmatched. The CDR3 has 17 amino acids. Germline V gene data show CDR1 as GTSNPN and CDR2 as SVGIG (reference sequence). CDR3 coding DNA: TGTGCCTGGAGTCCTCTTTTCTCGGGACTACCAACCGGGGAGCTGTTTTTT. It codes for CAWSPLFSGLPTGELFF. The full variable domain, with the rest looked up from reference TRBV30 and TRBJ2-2, is SQTIHQWPATLVQPVGSPLSLECTVEGTSNPNLYWYRQAAGRGLQLLFYSVGIGQISSEVPQNLSASRPQDRQFILSSKKLLLSDSGFYLCAWSPLFSGLPTGELFFGEGSRLTVL.

This clone occurred a few times. The chain couples TRBV7-2 to TRBJ1-6; maybe TRBD1 (5 bases). Trimming cost V 5 bases and J 6 bases, with 14 bases left between them. The germline V gene encodes CDR1 SGHTA and CDR2 FQGNSA. The CDR3 spans 15 residues. The CDR3 region is CASSLRGQPNSPLHF. As DNA, the CDR3 is TGTGCCAGCAGCCTCCGGGGCCAGCCTAATTCACCCCTCCACTTT.

The sample holds a few counts of this clone. The gene calls are TRBV5-1 and TRBJ2-6; D unclear. Trimming shortened V by 0 bases and J by 0 bases, and 10 bases separated the two germline ends. This CDR3 is built from 17 residues. Germline CDR1 SGHRS, CDR2 YFSETQ. CDR3 sequence: CASSLVAASSGANVLTF. CDR3 DNA sequence: TGCGCCAGCAGCTTGGTGGCAGCTTCCTCTGGGGCCAACGTCCTGACTTTC.

This clone has a handful of counts. The V call is TRBV9, the J call TRBJ2-3, with 7 bases that match TRBD2. J lost 3 bases, V lost 2 bases, and 9 bases had no gene match. This CDR3 is 16 amino acids long. Germline-derived CDR1 and CDR2 are SGDLS and YYNGEE. CDR3 nucleotides: TGTGCCAGCAGCGTTCGGGGGAGGGTCGGGACAGATACGCAGTATTTT. Translating gives CASSVRGRVGTDTQYF.

This clone was detected a few times. V and J are TRBV4-2 and TRBJ2-3; D is unresolved. The CDR3 is 13 amino acids. V shed 4 bases and J shed 9 bases, with 14 bases lying between them. CDR1 and CDR2 (germline): LGHNA, YNFKEQ. CDR3 DNA sequence: TGTGCCAGCAGCCCTACCGGGTTGGTGACGCAGTATTTT. Its translation: CASSPTGLVTQYF.

There are a few counts of this clone. The chain is built from TRBV7-2 and TRBJ2-1; D is uncertain. This CDR3 has 11 residues. CDR1 is SGHTA and CDR2 is FQGNSA in the germline V gene. V lost 8 bases and J lost 9, with 11 bases in between. This chain's CDR3 is CASGQYSEQFF. In nucleotides, the CDR3 is TGTGCCAGCGGCCAATATTCTGAGCAGTTCTTC.

This rearrangement joins TRBV10-1 to TRBJ2-3; D unresolved. The germline V and J ends were trimmed by 0 bases and 6 bases, with 19 bases remaining between them. The germline CDR1 and CDR2 sequences are WNHNN and SYGVQD (reference sequence). CDR3 length: 17 residues. The CDR3 DNA follows: TGCGCCAGCAGTGAGTCGATTCTAAAAACCCGTGTGGATACGCAGTATTTT. This sequence encodes CASSESILKTRVDTQYF.

In its sample, this clone was seen a few times. The chain has TRBV13 and TRBJ1-1; D uncertain. V gave up 7 bases and J gave up 0 bases, with 3 bases separating them. From germline, CDR1 is PRHDT and CDR2 FYEKMQ (reference sequence). This CDR3 contains 11 residues. The CDR3 sequence: CASKLNTEAFF. The CDR3 nucleotides read TGTGCCAGCAAACTGAACACTGAAGCTTTCTTT.

The genes are TRBV5-6 and TRBJ1-1; no firm D call. The germline V and J ends were trimmed by 1 base and 3 bases, with 16 bases remaining between them. Per germline, CDR1 SGHDT and CDR2 YYEEEE. The CDR3 contains 16 residues. CDR3 residues: CASSLMLRRVDTEAFF. Written as DNA, the CDR3 is TGTGCCAGCAGCTTGATGTTACGGAGGGTAGACACTGAAGCTTTCTTT.

The table lists this clone with a few counts. Other DNA variants within this sample encode the same CDR3. The chain joins TRBV7-2 to TRBJ2-4, with D hard to call. Looked up from germline, CDR1 is SGHTA and CDR2 is FQGNSA. With 3 bases removed from V and 0 bases from J, the gap between germline ends came to 6 bases. The CDR3 is 14 amino acids. CDR3 sequence reads: CASSLAGAKNIQYF. DNA for the CDR3: TGTGCCAGCAGCTTGGCTGGAGCCAAAAACATTCAGTACTTC. The variable domain in full, completed from reference TRBV7-2 and TRBJ2-4, reads GAGVSQSPSNKVTEKGKDVELRCDPISGHTALYWYRQSLGQGLEFLIYFQGNSAPDKSGLPSDRFSAERTGGSVSTLTIQRTQQEDSAVYLCASSLAGAKNIQYFGAGTRLSVL.

V is TRBV4-2 and J is TRBJ2-7; D ambiguous. V lost 8 bases to trimming and J lost 6 bases, with 5 bases between them. From germline, CDR1 is LGHNA and CDR2 YNFKEQ. The CDR3 extends over 9 amino acids. The CDR3 is CASLGEQYV. CDR3 bases: TGTGCCAGCCTGGGCGAGCAGTACGTC.

A few counts support this clone. The CDR3 sequence is CSGSGIETQYF. The DNA for the CDR3 is TGCAGCGGTTCAGGGATAGAGACCCAGTACTTC. J is TRBJ2-5 and V is TRBV29-1, with a tentative D call TRBD1 (5 bases). The length of the CDR3 is 11 residues. V was trimmed by 7 bases and J by 4 bases, leaving 10 bases between them. From germline, CDR1 is SQVTM and CDR2 ANQGSEA.

This chain links TRBV9 with TRBJ1-2; D gene unclear. The CDR3 consists of 15 residues. Deletions cut 3 bases from V and 6 bases from J, with 18 bases between. Germline V gene data show CDR1 as SGDLS and CDR2 as YYNGEE. The CDR3 DNA reads as TGTGCCAGCAGCGCCCACAATGAGTTCATGGATGGCTACACCTTC. This translates into CASSAHNEFMDGYTF.

The chain combines TRBV5-1 with TRBJ2-6; D unclear. This CDR3 contains 15 residues. Germline-derived CDR1 and CDR2 are SGHRS and YFSETQ. The V gene lost 4 bases and the J gene lost 0 bases, with 8 bases spanning the gap. The CDR3 DNA sequence: TGCGCCAGCAGCCAGGCAGCCTCTGGGGCCAACGTCCTGACTTTC. Protein: CASSQAASGANVLTF.

CDR3 amino acids: CASSREVNQPQHF. For the CDR3, the DNA is TGTGCCAGCAGCCGCGAGGTCAATCAGCCCCAGCATTTT. The chain uses TRBV7-2 and TRBJ1-5; D not resolved. The CDR3 runs to 13 residues. V lost 5 bases, J lost 3 bases, and 8 bases lay in between. CDR1 SGHTA and CDR2 FQGNSA come from the germline V gene.

In its sample, this clone was seen a few times. This CDR3 reads CASSHLSTSGTKNEQFF. Here the CDR3 DNA reads TGTGCCAGCAGCCACCTTTCGACTAGCGGGACGAAGAATGAGCAGTTCTTC. The rearrangement joins TRBV4-2 to TRBJ2-1, with 11 nucleotides matching TRBD2. With V trimmed by 3 bases and J by 7 bases, 11 bases remained unmatched. Germline V gene data show CDR1 as LGHNA and CDR2 as YNFKEQ. The CDR3 has 17 amino acids.